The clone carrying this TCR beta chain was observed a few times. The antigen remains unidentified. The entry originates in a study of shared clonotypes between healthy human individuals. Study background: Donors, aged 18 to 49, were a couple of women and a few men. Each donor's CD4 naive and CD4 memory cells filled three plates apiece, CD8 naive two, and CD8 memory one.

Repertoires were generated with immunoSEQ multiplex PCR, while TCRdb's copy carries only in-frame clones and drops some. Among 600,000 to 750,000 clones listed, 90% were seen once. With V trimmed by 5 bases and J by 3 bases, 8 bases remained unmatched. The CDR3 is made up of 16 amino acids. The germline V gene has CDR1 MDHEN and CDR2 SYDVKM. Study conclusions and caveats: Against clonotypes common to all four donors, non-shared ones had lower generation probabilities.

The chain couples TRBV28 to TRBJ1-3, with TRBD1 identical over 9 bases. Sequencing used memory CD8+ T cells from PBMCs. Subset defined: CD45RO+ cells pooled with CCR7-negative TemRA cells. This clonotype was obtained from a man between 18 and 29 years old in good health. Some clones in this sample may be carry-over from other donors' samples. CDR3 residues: CASSKPGQGYGNTIYF. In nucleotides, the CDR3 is TGTGCCAGCAGTAAACCGGGACAGGGTTATGGAAACACCATATATTTT.